The subject of this entry is one T cell receptor (beta chain). Its antigen is unidentified. The sample comes from a study of shared clonotypes between healthy human individuals. It was at deep level that the assay was run. Assay: immunoSEQ multiplex PCR; the TCRdb copy retains only in-frame clones and omits some. The repertoire holds around 980,000 clones, 78% seen once, with roughly 0.61% in the top ten. The split of CD4+ cells yielded CD45RA+ naive and CD45RA-negative memory subsets. V trimming: 3 bases; J trimming: 4 bases; junction bases outside the gene matches: 5. CDR3 length: 15 residues. The germline V gene encodes CDR1 MGHDK and CDR2 SYGVNS. Study findings and constraints: As a rule, naive subsets had a larger estimated richness than memory subsets.

This sequence joins TRBV25-1 and TRBJ2-5; 10 bases align to TRBD1. Sequencing was done on a sample of memory CD4+ T cells from PBMCs. Documented subset: CD45RA-negative fraction. This receptor was obtained from a man aged 18-30 years in good health. Some clones in this sample may be carry-over from other donors' samples. This CDR3 is CASSERQGASETQYF. The CDR3 region has the DNA TGTGCCAGCAGTGAGAGACAGGGGGCATCAGAGACCCAGTACTTC.